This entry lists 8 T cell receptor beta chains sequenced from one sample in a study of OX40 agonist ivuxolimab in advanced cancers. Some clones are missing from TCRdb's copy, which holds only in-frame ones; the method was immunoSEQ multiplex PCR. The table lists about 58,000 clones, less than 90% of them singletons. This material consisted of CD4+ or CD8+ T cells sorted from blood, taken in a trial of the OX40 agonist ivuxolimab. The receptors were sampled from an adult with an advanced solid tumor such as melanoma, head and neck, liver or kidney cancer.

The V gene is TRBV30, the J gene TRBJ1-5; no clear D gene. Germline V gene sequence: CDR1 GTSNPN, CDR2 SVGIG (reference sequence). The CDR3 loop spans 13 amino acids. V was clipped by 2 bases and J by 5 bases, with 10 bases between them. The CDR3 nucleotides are TGTGCCTGGAGTTTGGCAGTAGATCAGCCCCAGCATTTT. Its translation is CAWSLAVDQPQHF. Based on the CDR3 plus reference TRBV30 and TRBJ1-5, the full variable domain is SQTIHQWPATLVQPVGSPLSLECTVEGTSNPNLYWYRQAAGRGLQLLFYSVGIGQISSEVPQNLSASRPQDRQFILSSKKLLLSDSGFYLCAWSLAVDQPQHFGDGTRLSIL.

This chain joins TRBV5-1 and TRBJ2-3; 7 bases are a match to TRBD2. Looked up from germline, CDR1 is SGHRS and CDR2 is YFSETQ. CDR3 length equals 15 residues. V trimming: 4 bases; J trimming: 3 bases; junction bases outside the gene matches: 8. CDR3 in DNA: TGCGCCAGCAGCCCCGGGACTAAGACAACAGATACGCAGTATTTT. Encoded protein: CASSPGTKTTDTQYF. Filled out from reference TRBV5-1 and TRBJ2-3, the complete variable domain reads KAGVTQTPRYLIKTRGQQVTLSCSPISGHRSVSWYQQTPGQGLQFLFEYFSETQRNKGNFPGRFSGRQFSNSRSEMNVSTLELGDSALYLCASSPGTKTTDTQYFGPGTRLTVL.

CDR3 protein: CASRAGRQGNQPQHF. The CDR3 DNA sequence: TGTGCCAGTAGAGCGGGGAGACAGGGCAATCAGCCCCAGCATTTT. The chain recombines TRBV19 with TRBJ1-5, with TRBD1 as a possible D gene (6 bases). Trimming stripped 6 bases from V and 2 bases from J, with 14 bases between. This CDR3 region has 15 residues. Germline V gene data show CDR1 as LNHDA and CDR2 as SQIVND (reference sequence).

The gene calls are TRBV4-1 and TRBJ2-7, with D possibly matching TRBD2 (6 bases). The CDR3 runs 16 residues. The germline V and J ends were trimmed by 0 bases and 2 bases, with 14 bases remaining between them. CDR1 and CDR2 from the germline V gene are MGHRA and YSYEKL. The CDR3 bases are TGCGCCAGCAGCCAAGATCCCGGGGGAAGTACCTACGAGCAGTACTTC. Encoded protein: CASSQDPGGSTYEQYF.

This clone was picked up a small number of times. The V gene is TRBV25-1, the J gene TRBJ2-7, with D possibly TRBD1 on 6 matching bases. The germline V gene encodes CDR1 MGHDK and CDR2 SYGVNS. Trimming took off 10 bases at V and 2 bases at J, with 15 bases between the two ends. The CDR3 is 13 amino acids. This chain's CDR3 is CANPDRWAYEQYF. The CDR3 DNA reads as TGTGCCAACCCTGACAGGTGGGCCTACGAGCAGTACTTC.

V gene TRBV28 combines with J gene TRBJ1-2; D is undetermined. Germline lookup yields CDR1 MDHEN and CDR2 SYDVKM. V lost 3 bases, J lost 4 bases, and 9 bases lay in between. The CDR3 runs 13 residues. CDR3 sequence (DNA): TGTGCCAGCAGTTTGGATAGTTCCTATGGCTACACCTTC. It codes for CASSLDSSYGYTF.

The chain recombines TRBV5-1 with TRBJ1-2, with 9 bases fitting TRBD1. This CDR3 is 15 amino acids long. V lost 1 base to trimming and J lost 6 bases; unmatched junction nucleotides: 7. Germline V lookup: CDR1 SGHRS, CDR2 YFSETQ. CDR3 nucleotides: TGCGCCAGCAGCTTGTTTTACAGGGGGCAAGATGGCTACACCTTC. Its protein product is CASSLFYRGQDGYTF.

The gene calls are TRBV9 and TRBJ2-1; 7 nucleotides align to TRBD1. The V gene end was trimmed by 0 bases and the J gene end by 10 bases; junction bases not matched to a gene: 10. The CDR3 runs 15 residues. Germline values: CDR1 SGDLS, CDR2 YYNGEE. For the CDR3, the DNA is TGTGCCAGCAGCGTAGGCGACAGGGCCGTCCGAGAGCAGTTCTTC. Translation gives CASSVGDRAVREQFF.